These 31 T cell receptor beta chains share one sample of origin, sequenced in a study of T-cell memory formation after mild COVID-19. MiXCR, run by TCRdb on the 5' RACE reads, gives a single entry per CDR3 protein. The data hold 300,000 or so distinct CDR3 sequences, with approximately 15% observed a single time. The source material was PBMCs or a T cell subset sorted from them (not recorded which). The receptors were sampled from a young man who had mild COVID-19 (a few samples of this study predate the infection). Cell type and time point are not known.

This clonotype appeared a few times. The V gene is TRBV12-3 or TRBV12-4, the J gene TRBJ2-7; D gene ambiguous. V was clipped by 3 bases and J by 4 bases, with 13 bases between them. This CDR3 comprises 14 residues. CDR3 bases: TGTGCCAGCAGTTTGGTTGGCAGCCTGTACGAGCAGTACTTC. It translates to CASSLVGSLYEQYF.

The chain's CDR3 is CASSTGQGSSEQYF. Here the CDR3 DNA reads TGTGCCAGCAGCACGGGACAGGGGAGTAGCGAGCAGTACTTC. J is TRBJ2-7 and V is TRBV7-9; the match to TRBD1 covers 10 bases. The CDR3 is 14 amino acids. Germline CDR1 SEHNR, CDR2 FQNEAQ (reference sequence). Germline trimming cut 5 bases from V and 6 bases from J; bases unmatched to any gene: 7.

The sample holds a few counts of this clonotype. V is TRBV15 and J is TRBJ2-5; tentatively, D is TRBD1 or TRBD2 (5 bases each). Germline V CDR1 and CDR2: LNHNV, YYDKDF (reference sequence). V was shortened by 0 bases and J by 7 bases, with 24 bases between the two germline ends. CDR3 length equals 18 residues. CDR3 sequence (DNA): TGTGCCACCAGCAGAGACCTGCCGGGGCCCTACGCTGTGATGACCCAGTACTTC. Translation gives CATSRDLPGPYAVMTQYF.

This clonotype came up a few times. This sequence joins TRBV28 and TRBJ2-2; D is undetermined. Germline CDR1 reads MDHEN; CDR2 reads SYDVKM. The CDR3 spans 15 residues. Trimming stripped 6 bases from V and 3 bases from J, with 14 bases between. The CDR3 DNA follows: TGTGCCAGCAGAGAAAGGTCTTCCTACACCGGGGAGCTGTTTTTT. Its translation: CASRERSSYTGELFF.

The chain links TRBV7-2 to TRBJ1-2; the D is unclear. V was shortened by 2 bases and J by 8 bases, with 15 bases between the two germline ends. The CDR3 spans 14 residues. From germline, CDR1 is SGHTA and CDR2 FQGNSA. CDR3 sequence reads: CASSLSRTPRGYTF. In nucleotides, the CDR3 is TGTGCCAGCAGCTTATCGCGGACGCCGCGCGGCTACACCTTC.

The CDR3 DNA reads TGCGCCAGCAGCGCTGGAAGTCATCGGCACGAGCAGTACTTC. Translating gives CASSAGSHRHEQYF. This chain joins TRBV5-1 and TRBJ2-7; no firm D call. V lost 4 bases, J lost 5 bases, and 16 bases lay in between. The germline V gene encodes CDR1 SGHRS and CDR2 YFSETQ. The CDR3 consists of 14 residues. The full variable domain, in which reference TRBV5-1 and TRBJ2-7 provide the parts outside the CDR3, is KAGVTQTPRYLIKTRGQQVTLSCSPISGHRSVSWYQQTPGQGLQFLFEYFSETQRNKGNFPGRFSGRQFSNSRSEMNVSTLELGDSALYLCASSAGSHRHEQYFGPGTRLTVT.

The chain carries TRBV9 and TRBJ1-5; D gene uncertain. The CDR3 runs 15 residues. Germline CDR1 is SGDLS and CDR2 is YYNGEE. Trimming took off 0 bases at V and 3 bases at J, with 10 bases between the two ends. The CDR3 DNA reads as TGTGCCAGCAGCGTAGGGGGAGGCGACAATCAGCCCCAGCATTTT. Encoded protein: CASSVGGGDNQPQHF.

This CDR3 is CASSPGNSGAPDTQYF. The CDR3 nucleotides are TGTGCCAGCTCACCAGGGAATAGCGGGGCCCCCGATACGCAGTATTTT. This sequence joins TRBV18 and TRBJ2-3; 8 bases are a match to TRBD2. Germline CDR1 is KGHSH and CDR2 is LQKENI. Unmatched junction bases numbered 10, after V lost 2 bases and J lost 6 bases. This CDR3 is built from 16 residues.

The sample holds many counts of this clonotype. V is TRBV12-3 or TRBV12-4 and J is TRBJ1-3, with unresolved D. The CDR3 has 14 residues. V lost 6 bases, J lost 0 bases, and 9 bases lay in between. The CDR3 reads CASRDWSSGNTIYF. CDR3 nucleotides: TGTGCCAGCAGGGACTGGAGCTCTGGAAACACCATATATTTT.

This clonotype was seen a handful of times. The chain links TRBV6-6 to TRBJ1-2, with a weak D call TRBD1 (5 bases). The CDR3 has 14 residues. Germline CDR1 and CDR2: MNHNY and SVGAGI (reference sequence). Trimming removed 2 bases from V and 2 bases from J, with 9 bases in between. The DNA of the CDR3 is TGTGCCAGCAGTTACAGGGGCTACAACTATGGCTACACCTTC. Amino acids: CASSYRGYNYGYTF.

This clonotype was seen a few times. This chain uses TRBV5-1 with TRBJ2-1; 11 nucleotides align to TRBD2. This CDR3 region has 17 residues. Trimming removed 4 bases from V and 4 bases from J; junction bases left unmatched: 10. Germline lookup yields CDR1 SGHRS and CDR2 YFSETQ. CDR3 protein: CASSPRRSGGAYNEQFF. CDR3 in DNA: TGCGCCAGCAGCCCCCGCCGTAGCGGGGGGGCTTACAATGAGCAGTTCTTC.

This clonotype was seen a handful of times. The V call is TRBV5-1, the J call TRBJ1-4; D unresolved. Looked up from germline, CDR1 is SGHRS and CDR2 is YFSETQ. This CDR3 contains 11 residues. Trimming removed 5 bases at V and 8 bases at J, with 7 bases between. This CDR3 reads CASRGTEKLFF. The CDR3 nucleotides read TGCGCCAGCAGAGGCACAGAAAAACTGTTTTTT.

The chain recombines TRBV7-2 with TRBJ2-5, with TRBD2 matching over 8 bases. V trimming: 5 bases; J trimming: 4 bases; junction bases outside the gene matches: 6. CDR3 size: 14 residues. Per germline, CDR1 SGHTA and CDR2 FQGNSA. The CDR3 DNA follows: TGTGCCAGCAGCCCGGGACTAGGTAGAGAGACCCAGTACTTC. Amino acids: CASSPGLGRETQYF. Based on the CDR3 plus reference TRBV7-2 and TRBJ2-5, the full variable domain is GAGVSQSPSNKVTEKGKDVELRCDPISGHTALYWYRQSLGQGLEFLIYFQGNSAPDKSGLPSDRFSAERTGGSVSTLTIQRTQQEDSAVYLCASSPGLGRETQYFGPGTRLLVL.

Only a few counts were recorded for this clonotype. The rearrangement links TRBV7-2 to TRBJ2-1; 8 bases are a match to TRBD1. The CDR3 is 17 residues long. V lost 1 base, J lost 2 bases, and 7 bases stayed unmatched. Per germline, CDR1 SGHTA and CDR2 FQGNSA. CDR3 protein: CASSLGLGTGAYNEQFF. CDR3 in DNA: TGTGCCAGCAGCTTAGGATTAGGGACAGGAGCCTACAATGAGCAGTTCTTC. The full variable domain, rest sourced from reference TRBV7-2 and TRBJ2-1, is GAGVSQSPSNKVTEKGKDVELRCDPISGHTALYWYRQSLGQGLEFLIYFQGNSAPDKSGLPSDRFSAERTGGSVSTLTIQRTQQEDSAVYLCASSLGLGTGAYNEQFFGPGTRLTVL.

This clonotype has only a few counts. The gene calls are TRBV20-1 and TRBJ2-3, with TRBD2 matching over 7 bases. This CDR3 spans 15 amino acids. Trimming took 5 bases from V and 4 from J; bases not matched to a gene: 12. From germline, CDR1 is DFQATT and CDR2 SNEGSKA (reference sequence). For the CDR3, the DNA is TGCAGTGCTCTGAGGGCAGCGGGGTATCCAGATACGCAGTATTTT. This sequence encodes CSALRAAGYPDTQYF.

The rearrangement links TRBV12-5 to TRBJ2-3, with 9 bases aligning to TRBD2. The CDR3 is made up of 13 amino acids. Germline CDR1 LGHNT, CDR2 FRNRAP. Trimming took 7 bases from V and 3 from J; bases not matched to a gene: 2. This CDR3 reads CASETSGTDTQYF. The CDR3 DNA is TGTGCTAGTGAAACTAGCGGGACAGATACGCAGTATTTT.

The chain joins TRBV20-1 to TRBJ2-3, with 10 bases fitting TRBD2. In germline, CDR1 is DFQATT, CDR2 SNEGSKA (reference sequence). The CDR3 runs 15 residues. V gave up 0 bases and J gave up 5 bases; unmatched junction bases: 5. DNA for the CDR3: TGCAGTGCTAGAGAAACTAGCGGGGTCGTAGATACGCAGTATTTT. It specifies CSARETSGVVDTQYF.

This clonotype appeared a few times. The chain joins TRBV5-1 to TRBJ2-7; D perhaps matches TRBD1 (6 bases). V dropped 3 bases and J dropped 0 bases, with 16 bases sitting between them. The CDR3 has 16 residues. From germline, CDR1 is SGHRS and CDR2 YFSETQ. CDR3 amino acids: CASSSVPRGSSYEQYF. In DNA form, the CDR3 reads TGCGCCAGCAGCTCAGTTCCCAGGGGAAGCTCCTACGAGCAGTACTTC.

This clonotype was seen a handful of times. The genes are TRBV24-1 and TRBJ2-3; weak D call: TRBD1 (6 bases). Trimming cost V 3 bases and J 4 bases, with 13 bases left between them. Germline V gene lookup returns CDR1 KGHDR and CDR2 SFDVKD. CDR3 length equals 15 residues. Written as DNA, the CDR3 is TGTGCCACCAGTGATCGGGCAGGGGCTTCAGATACGCAGTATTTT. As protein: CATSDRAGASDTQYF.

V and J are TRBV12-3 or TRBV12-4 and TRBJ2-1; 9 bases align to TRBD2. V was clipped by 5 bases and J by 8 bases; unmatched bases: 7. The CDR3 sequence is 14 residues long. The CDR3 spells CASSRRGGADEQFF. In nucleotides, the CDR3 is TGTGCCAGCAGTCGCCGCGGGGGGGCCGATGAGCAGTTCTTC.

This clonotype has ten or more counts. The genes are TRBV5-6 and TRBJ1-6; D is perhaps TRBD1 (5 bases). Germline assignment: CDR1 SGHDT and CDR2 YYEEEE. The V end was cut by 0 bases, the J end by 8 bases, with 12 bases between. The CDR3 runs to 15 residues. The CDR3 DNA is TGTGCCAGCAGCTTGGAGCGACAGAGCTATTCACCCCTCCACTTT. It yields the protein CASSLERQSYSPLHF.

This clonotype has a handful of counts. The CDR3 spells CASSRWGEQYF. The DNA of the CDR3 is TGTGCCAGCAGCCGCTGGGGCGAGCAGTACTTC. This sequence joins TRBV3-1 and TRBJ2-7; unclear D gene. Germline V gene lookup returns CDR1 LGHDT and CDR2 YNNKEL (reference sequence). The CDR3 runs 11 residues. The V and J ends lost 4 bases and 6 bases respectively, with 7 bases between them.

The genes are TRBV20-1 and TRBJ2-2, with D perhaps TRBD2 (6 bases). The CDR3 covers 15 residues. V lost 0 bases and J 6 bases, leaving 14 bases between the germline ends. Germline CDR1 and CDR2: DFQATT and SNEGSKA (reference sequence). The CDR3 region is CSARDATRGAGELFF. The CDR3 coding sequence is TGCAGTGCTAGAGATGCGACTAGAGGGGCCGGGGAGCTGTTTTTT.

This clonotype was detected ten times or more. V usage is TRBV7-6 and J usage is TRBJ2-5; tentative D call: TRBD2 (6 bases). Per germline, CDR1 SGHVS and CDR2 FNYEAQ. The CDR3 contains 14 residues. Trimming pared 5 bases from V and 4 bases from J, leaving 14 bases between. The CDR3 sequence: CASSVGGGIETQYF. In DNA, the CDR3 is TGTGCCAGCAGCGTCGGGGGAGGAATAGAGACCCAGTACTTC.

This clonotype was picked up a small number of times. The chain couples TRBV6-2 or TRBV6-3 to TRBJ2-5; TRBD1 agrees at 8 bases. The CDR3 is 15 amino acids. V dropped 6 bases and J dropped 1; count of bases not matched to a gene: 7. CDR1 is MNHEY, CDR2 SVGEGT, per germline. CDR3 amino acids: CASSELDRGQETQYF. CDR3 coding DNA: TGTGCCAGCAGCGAACTCGACAGGGGCCAAGAGACCCAGTACTTC.

V is TRBV5-1 and J is TRBJ2-3; D is uncertain. CDR1 is SGHRS and CDR2 is YFSETQ in the germline V gene. V was cut by 1 base and J by 7 bases, with 13 bases left in between. The CDR3 length is 14 residues. The CDR3, as DNA: TGCGCCAGCAGCTTGTATGCAGATCCAAATACGCAGTATTTT. Protein product: CASSLYADPNTQYF.

This clonotype was detected ten times or more. The chain joins TRBV10-3 to TRBJ1-4; the match to TRBD1 covers 8 bases. Germline-derived CDR1 and CDR2 are ENHRY and SYGVKD. The V segment lost 6 bases and the J segment 5 bases; nucleotides outside the gene matches: 5. The CDR3 sequence is 14 residues long. CDR3 sequence: CAIRPGQDNEKLFF. Written as DNA, the CDR3 is TGTGCCATCAGACCGGGACAGGACAATGAAAAACTGTTTTTT.

This clonotype occurred many times. V is TRBV9 and J is TRBJ2-5; D may match TRBD1 or TRBD2 (6 bases each). The CDR3 extends over 14 amino acids. The V gene lost 0 bases and the J gene lost 6 bases, with 12 bases spanning the gap. Germline loops: CDR1 SGDLS, CDR2 YYNGEE. CDR3 in amino acids: CASSVEGGWQTQYF. CDR3 nucleotide sequence: TGTGCCAGCAGCGTAGAGGGGGGCTGGCAGACCCAGTACTTC. Using reference TRBV9 and TRBJ2-5 for the parts outside the CDR3, the full variable domain is DSGVTQTPKHLITATGQRVTLRCSPRSGDLSVYWYQQSLDQGLQFLIQYYNGEERAKGNILERFSAQQFPDLHSELNLSSLELGDSALYFCASSVEGGWQTQYFGPGTRLLVL.

This clonotype has ten or more counts. The gene calls are TRBV4-2 and TRBJ2-5; the D call may be TRBD1 or TRBD2 (5 bases each). V was cut by 3 bases and J by 3 bases, with 11 bases left in between. Germline CDR1 reads LGHNA; CDR2 reads YNFKEQ. This CDR3 region has 14 residues. In nucleotides, the CDR3 is TGTGCCAGCAGCCAGGGGGACGCGGAAGAGACCCAGTACTTC. This codes for CASSQGDAEETQYF.

This clonotype was counted between two and nine times. The chain has TRBV5-5 and TRBJ2-5; 10 nucleotides align to TRBD2. CDR1 SGHKS and CDR2 YYEKEE come from the germline V gene (reference sequence). The CDR3 extends over 15 amino acids. The V segment lost 4 bases and the J segment 1 base; nucleotides outside the gene matches: 4. CDR3 DNA sequence: TGTGCCAGCAGCACCGGACTAGCGGCCCAAGAGACCCAGTACTTC. This sequence encodes CASSTGLAAQETQYF. The complete variable domain, with remaining parts taken from reference TRBV5-5 and TRBJ2-5, reads DAGVTQSPTHLIKTRGQQVTLRCSPISGHKSVSWYQQVLGQGPQFIFQYYEKEERGRGNFPDRFSARQFPNYSSELNVNALLLGDSALYLCASSTGLAAQETQYFGPGTRLLVL.

In this sample, this clonotype turned up a few times. The chain couples TRBV15 to TRBJ1-3, with D uncertain. V was clipped by 1 base and J by 1 base, with 5 bases between them. Per germline, CDR1 LNHNV and CDR2 YYDKDF (reference sequence). This CDR3 has 14 amino acids. CDR3 in amino acids: CATSRGVSGNTIYF. The CDR3 coding sequence is TGTGCCACCAGCAGAGGGGTTTCTGGAAACACCATATATTTT.